A selection of T cell receptor beta chains follows, all from one sample in a study of technical replicates of blood from a handful of donors. Clones were read by immunoSEQ multiplex PCR, and TCRdb kept only the in-frame ones, dropping some. The repertoire holds some 87,000 clones, with around 97% as singletons. Specimen: T cells isolated from PBMCs. These receptors all come from a human donor in good health. The CDR3 runs from the conserved cysteine through the conserved F or W. The D gene is left open where the match is weak. Clone sizes are given selectively: once, few, many, or a class where the clone is expanded.

V gene,J gene,D gene,clone size,CDR3 DNA,CDR3 protein
TRBV27,TRBJ1-2,-,-,TGTGCCAGCAGTACCAGGGGTTCGGGCCCCGAATTAAACTATGGCTACACCTTC,CASSTRGSGPELNYGYTF
TRBV6-1,TRBJ1-2,-,-,TGTGCCAGCAGTGAAGAGGCTAAAGGGGGCTATGGCTACACCTTC,CASSEEAKGGYGYTF
TRBV29-1,TRBJ2-1,TRBD2,-,TGCAGCGTTTCTCTTGGGACTAGCGAATACAATGAGCAGTTCTTC,CSVSLGTSEYNEQFF
TRBV5-5,TRBJ2-1,TRBD2,-,TGTGCCAGCAGCTTGTTACTAGCGGGAGATAATGAGCAGTTCTTC,CASSLLLAGDNEQFF
TRBV15,TRBJ1-2,TRBD1,-,TGTGCCACCAGCAGAGGACAGGGTGATGGCTACACCTTC,CATSRGQGDGYTF
TRBV6-1,TRBJ2-4,-,-,TGTGCCAGCAGTGAAGGATGGGGGGTGGGCAAAAACATTCAGTACTTC,CASSEGWGVGKNIQYF
TRBV19,TRBJ1-2,-,-,TGTGCCAGTAGTATAGCGGGGAGCGGCTATGGCCACACCTTC,CASSIAGSGYGHTF
TRBV11-2,TRBJ2-2,TRBD1,-,TGTGCCAGCAGCTTAGGGCAGGGGGTGTTTTTT,CASSLGQGVFF
TRBV29-1,TRBJ2-7,TRBD1,once,TGCAGCGTGGCCTACAGGGGGACCCACGAGCAGTACTTC,CSVAYRGTHEQYF
TRBV5-1,TRBJ2-7,TRBD1,-,TGCGCCAGCAGCCTCGGACAGGGACGAGCCTACGAGCAGTACTTC,CASSLGQGRAYEQYF
TRBV9,TRBJ1-5,-,-,TGTGCCAGCAGCGCCGGGGGTAGCAATCAGCCCCAGCATTTT,CASSAGGSNQPQHF
TRBV13,TRBJ2-7,TRBD1,-,TGTGCCAGCAGCTTACGACCGGGACAGGGCGGCGAGCAGTACTTC,CASSLRPGQGGEQYF
TRBV28,TRBJ1-1,-,once,TGTGCCAGCAGAGTTCTCGTGGGGGGACCTAAGGAGACTGAAGCTTTCTTT,CASRVLVGGPKETEAFF
TRBV19,TRBJ2-5,TRBD2,-,TGTGCCAGTAGTAGCGGGAGCAACCAAGAGACCCAGTACTTC,CASSSGSNQETQYF
TRBV4-1,TRBJ1-2,TRBD1,-,TGCGCCAGCAGCCCCCGGACAGGCCAATCGGGGGGCTACACCTTC,CASSPRTGQSGGYTF
TRBV28,TRBJ2-1,TRBD2,once,TGTGCCAGCAGCTCGGGAGGCGCCTACAATGAGCAGTTCTTC,CASSSGGAYNEQFF
TRBV27,TRBJ2-1,TRBD2,-,TGTGCCAGCAGCCCCCCTAGCGGGACCTACAATGAGCAGTTCTTC,CASSPPSGTYNEQFF
TRBV5-5,TRBJ2-1,-,-,TGTGCCAGCAGTTCCCCACGGGGTCTTTCCTACAATGAGCAGTTCTTC,CASSSPRGLSYNEQFF
TRBV18,TRBJ2-7,TRBD1,once,TGTGCCAGCTCATTATCCGGGACAGGGGCTGGTACCTACGAGCAGTACTTC,CASSLSGTGAGTYEQYF
TRBV7-8,TRBJ2-1,-,-,TGTGCCAGCAGCCCGACAAGACGTGAGCAGTTCTTC,CASSPTRREQFF
TRBV6-6,TRBJ2-7,TRBD2,-,TGTGCCAGCAGTTACTCCTTTTCGGGAGGGGACTACGAGCAGTACTTC,CASSYSFSGGDYEQYF
TRBV11-2,TRBJ1-1,-,-,TGTGCCAGCAGCTTATTTGGGGGCCCAATGAACACTGAAGCTTTCTTT,CASSLFGGPMNTEAFF
TRBV4-1,TRBJ2-7,TRBD2,-,TGCGCCAGCAGCCAACCACCTAGCGGGGCCTACGAGCAGTACTTC,CASSQPPSGAYEQYF
TRBV7-9,TRBJ2-5,-,-,TGTGCCAGCAGCTTAGAGGAAGGACTCGGCCAAGAGACCCAGTACTTC,CASSLEEGLGQETQYF
TRBV7-8,TRBJ2-5,TRBD2,-,TGTGCCAGCAGCTTAGGGGTTAGCGGGAGCTCACAAGAGACCCAGTACTTC,CASSLGVSGSSQETQYF
TRBV25-1,TRBJ2-1,-,-,TGTGCCAGCAGTGGGAGACCGGACTATAGGCACAATGAGCAGTTCTTC,CASSGRPDYRHNEQFF
TRBV6-5,TRBJ1-1,-,few,TGTGCCAGCAGGGTCGGGACTGCAGACACTGAAGCTTTCTTT,CASRVGTADTEAFF
TRBV10-2,TRBJ2-5,-,once,TGCGCCAGCAGAGTTATACTTAGCGGCGTGACCCAGTACTTC,CASRVILSGVTQYF
TRBV15,TRBJ1-1,TRBD1,-,TGTGCCACGGACACAGGGGGCGCAGACACTGAAGCTTTCTTT,CATDTGGADTEAFF
TRBV9,TRBJ1-1,-,once,TGTGCCAGCAGCGTAATGAAGCCTCCGAACACTGAAGCTTTCTTT,CASSVMKPPNTEAFF
TRBV5-1,TRBJ2-7,-,-,TGCGCCAGCAGGGAGGGAGCCTACGAGCAGTACTTC,CASREGAYEQYF
TRBV7-2,TRBJ2-7,TRBD2,-,TGTGCCAGCAGCTCGATAGCGGGAGCCTTCTACGAGCAGTACTTC,CASSSIAGAFYEQYF
TRBV5-6,TRBJ1-2,-,-,TGTGCCAGCAGCTTGTCAAACGGGTATGGCTACACCTTC,CASSLSNGYGYTF
TRBV7-3,TRBJ1-1,TRBD1,-,TGTGCCAGCAGCTTTGGGTCAGGACAGGGCTACACTGAAGCTTTCTTT,CASSFGSGQGYTEAFF
TRBV13,TRBJ2-7,TRBD2,-,TGTGCCAGCAGCTCCAGCGGGAAGAGTCCCTACGAGCAGTACTTC,CASSSSGKSPYEQYF
TRBV10-2,TRBJ2-5,TRBD2,-,TGCGCCAGCAGTGAGTCAATTACTAGCGAGTTGGAGACCCAGTACTTC,CASSESITSELETQYF
TRBV7-6,TRBJ2-1,TRBD2,-,TGTGCCAGCAGCCAGCGTAGCGGGGGAACCTACAATGAGCAGTTCTTC,CASSQRSGGTYNEQFF
TRBV18,TRBJ1-2,-,-,TGTGCCAGCTCACCACCTGGTCAGGGTCGCTACACCTTC,CASSPPGQGRYTF
TRBV28,TRBJ2-3,-,-,TGTGCCAGCAGTTCGGGACTCAGCACAGATACGCAGTATTTT,CASSSGLSTDTQYF
TRBV5-6,TRBJ1-2,-,once,TGTGCCAGCAGCCCGCTCAGGGGCCATGGCTACACCTTC,CASSPLRGHGYTF
TRBV27,TRBJ2-7,-,-,TGTGCCAGCGCGGAGGGGCACGGTGCCTACGAGCAGTACTTC,CASAEGHGAYEQYF
TRBV11-3,TRBJ2-7,-,-,TGTGCCAGCAGCTTACTCGTAGCGGAGTACGAGCAGTACTTC,CASSLLVAEYEQYF
TRBV28,TRBJ2-7,-,-,TGTGCCAGCAGTCCCCTCCAGGACGAGCAGTACTTC,CASSPLQDEQYF
TRBV23-1,TRBJ1-2,TRBD1,-,TGCGCCAGCAGTCACCTAGAACAGGGGACTAACTATGGCTACACCTTC,CASSHLEQGTNYGYTF
TRBV6-1,TRBJ2-3,TRBD1,once,TGTGCCAGCATTACGACAGGGCCCCCCGATACGCAGTATTTT,CASITTGPPDTQYF
TRBV7-9,TRBJ1-6,TRBD1,once,TGTGCCAGCAGCCCGGCCCGGGACAGGGTCGGTGGCAATTCACCCCTCCACTTT,CASSPARDRVGGNSPLHF
TRBV4-1,TRBJ2-7,TRBD2,once,TGCGCCAGCAGCCAAGCACCGGGACTAGCGGACAACTACGAGCAGTACTTC,CASSQAPGLADNYEQYF
TRBV15,TRBJ2-1,-,-,TGTGCCACCAGCAGAGGTGGCGGCGGTGCCGGTGAGCAGTTCTTC,CATSRGGGGAGEQFF
TRBV27,TRBJ1-3,-,-,TGTGCCAGCAGTTTATACCCCACGAGGGAGTCTGGAAACACCATATATTTT,CASSLYPTRESGNTIYF
TRBV7-2,TRBJ2-7,-,-,TGTGCCAGCAGCTTAGGGGGAGAAGTAATCTACGAGCAGTACTTC,CASSLGGEVIYEQYF
TRBV6-6,TRBJ1-4,TRBD1,-,TGTGCCAGCAGTTACGGACAGGGCCTCGGTAATGAAAAACTGTTTTTT,CASSYGQGLGNEKLFF
TRBV13,TRBJ1-2,TRBD1,-,TGTGCCAGCAGCCAACTCCGGGACAGGATCGTCTATGGCTACACCTTC,CASSQLRDRIVYGYTF
TRBV5-4,TRBJ2-3,TRBD2,once,TGTGCCAGCAGGCTAGCGGGGTCGCCAAGGGATACGCAGTATTTT,CASRLAGSPRDTQYF
TRBV28,TRBJ2-7,-,-,TGTGCCAGCAGTTTGAGCTCCTACGAGCAGTACTTC,CASSLSSYEQYF
TRBV5-5,TRBJ1-2,-,-,TGTGCCAGCAGCTTGGGTTTTACAGACAACTATGGCTACACCTTC,CASSLGFTDNYGYTF
TRBV5-1,TRBJ1-1,TRBD1,-,TGCGCCAGCTCCTCACAGGGGGCGCGCACTGAAGCTTTCTTT,CASSSQGARTEAFF
TRBV11-2,TRBJ2-7,-,-,TGTGCCAGCAGCTTAGATCGGGGAGGCGTGAACGAGCAGTACTTC,CASSLDRGGVNEQYF